This passage covers 3 T cell receptor beta chains from one sample sequenced in a study of human T cells and chemical hapten exposure. TCRdb fed the RACE reads into MiXCR, producing one record per CDR3 protein. The data show tens of thousands of distinct CDR3 sequences, with more than 9% seen just once and around 2.2% held by the top ten. Time point here: patch test 1, 2 weeks after DPC sensitization. As to treatment: therapeutic diphenylcyclopropenone sensitization with weekly scalp DPC. Here the sequenced sample was whole blood, taken in connection with sensitization to the hapten diphenylcyclopropenone (DPC). The receptor source for this set is a middle-aged man with alopecia areata. Some clones in this sample may be carry-over from other donors' samples.

The table lists this clonotype with a few counts. V usage is TRBV29-1 and J usage is TRBJ2-3, with 11 positions matching TRBD1. Per the germline V gene, CDR1 is SQVTM and CDR2 is ANQGSEA. The CDR3 spans 12 residues. J lost 4 bases, V lost 7 bases, and 1 base had no gene match. The CDR3 protein is CSAGQGADTQYF. The CDR3 nucleotides read TGCAGCGCGGGACAGGGGGCAGATACGCAGTATTTT.

The chain links TRBV2 to TRBJ2-1; 7 bases align to TRBD2. The length of the CDR3 is 14 residues. J lost 6 bases, V lost 4 bases, and 6 bases had no gene match. The germline V gene has CDR1 SNHLY and CDR2 FYNNEI. In nucleotides, the CDR3 is TGTGCCAGCAGTGGCCTAGCGGCGTCCAATGAGCAGTTCTTC. It encodes CASSGLAASNEQFF. The full variable domain, completed using reference TRBV2 and TRBJ2-1, is EPEVTQTPSHQVTQMGQEVILRCVPISNHLYFYWYRQILGQKVEFLVSFYNNEISEKSEIFDDQFSVERPDGSNFTLKIRSTKLEDSAMYFCASSGLAASNEQFFGPGTRLTVL.

The gene calls are TRBV7-2 and TRBJ1-2; TRBD1 matches at 10 bases. Germline CDR1 reads SGHTA; CDR2 reads FQGNSA. The CDR3 has 15 amino acids. The V and J ends lost 4 bases and 5 bases, in that order; junction bases with no gene match: 7. CDR3 sequence (DNA): TGTGCCAGCAGCTCAAAGGACAGGGGGGTATATGGCTACACCTTC. It translates to CASSSKDRGVYGYTF. Variable domain in full (rest from reference TRBV7-2 and TRBJ1-2): GAGVSQSPSNKVTEKGKDVELRCDPISGHTALYWYRQSLGQGLEFLIYFQGNSAPDKSGLPSDRFSAERTGGSVSTLTIQRTQQEDSAVYLCASSSKDRGVYGYTFGSGTRLTVV.